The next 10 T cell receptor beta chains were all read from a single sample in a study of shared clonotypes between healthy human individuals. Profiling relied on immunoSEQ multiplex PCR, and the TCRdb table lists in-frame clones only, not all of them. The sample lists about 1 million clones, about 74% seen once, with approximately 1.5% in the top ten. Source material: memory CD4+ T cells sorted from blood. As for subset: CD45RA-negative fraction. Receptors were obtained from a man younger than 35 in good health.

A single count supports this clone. CDR3 residues: CAWKRGTYNEQFF. The CDR3 DNA reads TGTGCCTGGAAACGGGGGACTTACAATGAGCAGTTCTTC. The chain links TRBV30 to TRBJ2-1; perhaps TRBD2 as D (6 bases). With 4 bases removed from V and 4 bases from J, the gap between germline ends came to 11 bases. Per the germline V gene, CDR1 is GTSNPN and CDR2 is SVGIG (reference sequence). The CDR3 is 13 amino acids.

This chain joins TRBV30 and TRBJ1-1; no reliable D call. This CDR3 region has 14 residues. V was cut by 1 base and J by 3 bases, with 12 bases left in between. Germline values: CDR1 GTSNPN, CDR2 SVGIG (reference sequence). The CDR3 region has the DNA TGTGCCTGGAGTGCTCGGGCATGGGACACTGAAGCTTTCTTT. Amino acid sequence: CAWSARAWDTEAFF.

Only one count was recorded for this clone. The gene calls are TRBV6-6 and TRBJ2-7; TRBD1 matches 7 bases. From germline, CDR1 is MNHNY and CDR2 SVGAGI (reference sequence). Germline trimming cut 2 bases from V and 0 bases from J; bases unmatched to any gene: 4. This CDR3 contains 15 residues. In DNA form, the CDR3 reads TGTGCCAGCAGTTACGGGGGACAGATCTCCTACGAGCAGTACTTC. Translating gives CASSYGGQISYEQYF.

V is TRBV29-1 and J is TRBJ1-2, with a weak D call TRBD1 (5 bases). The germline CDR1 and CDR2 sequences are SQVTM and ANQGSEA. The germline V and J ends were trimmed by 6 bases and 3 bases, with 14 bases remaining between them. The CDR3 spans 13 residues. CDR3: CSVQGAGDYGYTF. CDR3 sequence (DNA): TGCAGCGTCCAGGGCGCGGGTGACTATGGCTACACCTTC.

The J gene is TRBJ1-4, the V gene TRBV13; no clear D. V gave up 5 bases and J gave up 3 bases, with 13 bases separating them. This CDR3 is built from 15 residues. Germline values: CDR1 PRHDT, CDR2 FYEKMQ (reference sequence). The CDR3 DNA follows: TGTGCCAGCAGCCGATCACAGATTTCTAATGAAAAACTGTTTTTT. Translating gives CASSRSQISNEKLFF.

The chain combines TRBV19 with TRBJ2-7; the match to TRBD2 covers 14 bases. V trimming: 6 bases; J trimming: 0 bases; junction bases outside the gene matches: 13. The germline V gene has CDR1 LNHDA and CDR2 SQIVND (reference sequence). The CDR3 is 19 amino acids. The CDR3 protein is CASSPGLAGEGTFSYEQYF. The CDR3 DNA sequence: TGTGCCAGTAGCCCGGGACTAGCGGGAGAGGGGACCTTCTCCTACGAGCAGTACTTC.

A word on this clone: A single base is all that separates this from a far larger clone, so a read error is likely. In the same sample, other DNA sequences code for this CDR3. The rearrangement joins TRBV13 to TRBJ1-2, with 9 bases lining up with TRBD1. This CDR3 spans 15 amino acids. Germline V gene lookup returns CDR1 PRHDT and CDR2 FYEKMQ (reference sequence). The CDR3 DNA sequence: TGTGCCAGCAGCTTTTCGGGACAGGGTAACTATGGCTACACCTTT. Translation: CASSFSGQGNYGYTF. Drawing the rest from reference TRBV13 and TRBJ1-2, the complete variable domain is AAGVIQSPRHLIKEKRETATLKCYPIPRHDTVYWYQQGPGQDPQFLISFYEKMQSDKGSIPDRFSAQQFSDYHSELNMSSLELGDSALYFCASSFSGQGNYGYTFGSGTRLTVV.

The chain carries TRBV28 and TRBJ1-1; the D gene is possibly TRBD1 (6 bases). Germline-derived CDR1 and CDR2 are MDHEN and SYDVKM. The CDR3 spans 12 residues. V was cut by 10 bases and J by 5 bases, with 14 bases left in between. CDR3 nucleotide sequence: TGTGCCACCGAGAATAGGGGGACTGAAGCTTTCTTT. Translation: CATENRGTEAFF.

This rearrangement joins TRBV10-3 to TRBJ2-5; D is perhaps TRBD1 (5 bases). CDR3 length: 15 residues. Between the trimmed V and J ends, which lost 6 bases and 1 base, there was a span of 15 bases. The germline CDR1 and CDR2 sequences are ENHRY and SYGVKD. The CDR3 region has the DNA TGTGCCATCAGGGAGACAGATAACTTCCAAGAGACCCAGTACTTC. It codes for CAIRETDNFQETQYF.

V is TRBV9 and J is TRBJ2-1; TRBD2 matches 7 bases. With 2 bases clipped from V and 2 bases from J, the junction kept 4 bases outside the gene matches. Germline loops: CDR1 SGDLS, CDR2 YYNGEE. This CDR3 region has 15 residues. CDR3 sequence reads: CASSVGTMPYNEQFF. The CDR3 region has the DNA TGTGCCAGCAGCGTCGGGACTATGCCCTACAATGAGCAGTTCTTC.